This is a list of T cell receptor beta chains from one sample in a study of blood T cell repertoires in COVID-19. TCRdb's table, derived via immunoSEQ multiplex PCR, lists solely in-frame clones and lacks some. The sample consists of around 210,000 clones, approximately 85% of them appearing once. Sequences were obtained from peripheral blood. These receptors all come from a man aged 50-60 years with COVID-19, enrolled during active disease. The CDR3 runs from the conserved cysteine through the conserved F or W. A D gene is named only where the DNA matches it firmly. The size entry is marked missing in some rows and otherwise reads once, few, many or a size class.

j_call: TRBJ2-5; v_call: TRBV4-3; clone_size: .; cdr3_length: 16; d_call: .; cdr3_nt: TGCGCCAGCAGCCAAGTAATGGGGCGTGGTGGGGAGACCCAGTACTTC; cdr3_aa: CASSQVMGRGGETQYF
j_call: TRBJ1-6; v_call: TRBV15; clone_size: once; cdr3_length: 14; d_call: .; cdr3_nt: TGTGCCACCAGCAGCCACTGGACAGATTCACCCCTCCACTTT; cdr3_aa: CATSSHWTDSPLHF
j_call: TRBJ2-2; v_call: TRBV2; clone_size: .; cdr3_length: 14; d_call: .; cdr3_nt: TGTGCCAGCAGTAACACAGGGAACACCGGGGAGCTGTTTTTT; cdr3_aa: CASSNTGNTGELFF
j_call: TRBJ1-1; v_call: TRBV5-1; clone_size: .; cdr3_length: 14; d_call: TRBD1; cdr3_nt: TGCGCCAGCAGCTCGGGGACAGGGAACACTGAAGCTTTCTTT; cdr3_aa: CASSSGTGNTEAFF
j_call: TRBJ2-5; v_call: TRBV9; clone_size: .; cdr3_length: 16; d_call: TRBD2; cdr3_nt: TGTGCCAGCAGCGCCAGTTCGGGACTAGCGATAGAGACCCAGTACTTC; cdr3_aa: CASSASSGLAIETQYF
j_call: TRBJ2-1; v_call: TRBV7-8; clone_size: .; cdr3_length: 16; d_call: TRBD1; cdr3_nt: TGTGCCAGCAGCCAAGCCCCGGGACAGGGATACAATGAGCAGTTCTTC; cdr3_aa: CASSQAPGQGYNEQFF
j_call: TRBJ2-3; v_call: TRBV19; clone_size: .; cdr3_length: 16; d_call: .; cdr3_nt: TGTGCCAGTAGTATCCCCGCGGGGCCCTACACAGATACGCAGTATTTT; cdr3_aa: CASSIPAGPYTDTQYF
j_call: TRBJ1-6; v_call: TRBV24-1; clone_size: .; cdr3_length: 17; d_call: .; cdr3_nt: TGTGCCACCAGTGATTTGCGTAAACAGGGTTATAATTCACCCCTCCACTTT; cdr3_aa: CATSDLRKQGYNSPLHF
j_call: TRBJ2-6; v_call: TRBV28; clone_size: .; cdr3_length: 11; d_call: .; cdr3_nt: TGTGCCAGCAGTTTCCTAAACGTCCTGACTTTC; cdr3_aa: CASSFLNVLTF
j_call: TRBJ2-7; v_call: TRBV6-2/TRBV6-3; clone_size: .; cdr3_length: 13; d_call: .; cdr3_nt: TGTGCCAGCAGTTACGACAGGCCCTACGAGCAGTACTTC; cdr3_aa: CASSYDRPYEQYF
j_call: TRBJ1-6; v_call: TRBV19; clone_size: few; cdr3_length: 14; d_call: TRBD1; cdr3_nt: TGTGCCAGTACCTCGGGGACAGGGGGTTCACCCCTCCACTTT; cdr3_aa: CASTSGTGGSPLHF
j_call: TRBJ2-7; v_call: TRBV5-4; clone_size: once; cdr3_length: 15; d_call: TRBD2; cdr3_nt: TGTGCCAGCAGCCCCGGGACTAGCAGGACCTACGAGCAGTACTTC; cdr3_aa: CASSPGTSRTYEQYF
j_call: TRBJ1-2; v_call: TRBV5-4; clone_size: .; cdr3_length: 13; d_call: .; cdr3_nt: TGTGCCAGCAGCTCGGCGGGGGCTTATGGCTACACCTTC; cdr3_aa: CASSSAGAYGYTF
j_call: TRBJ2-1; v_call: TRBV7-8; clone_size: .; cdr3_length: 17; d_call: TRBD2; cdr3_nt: TGTGCCAGCAGCTTACACATAGCGGGTAGCTCCTACAATGAGCAGTTCTTC; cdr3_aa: CASSLHIAGSSYNEQFF
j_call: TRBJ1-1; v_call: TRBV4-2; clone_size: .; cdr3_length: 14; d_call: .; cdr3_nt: TGTGCCAGCAGCCAAGATTCCAAGAACACTGAAGCTTTCTTT; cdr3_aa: CASSQDSKNTEAFF
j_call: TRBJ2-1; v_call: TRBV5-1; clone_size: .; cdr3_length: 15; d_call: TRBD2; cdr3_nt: TGCGCCAGCAACCCGCGGAGCGGGGGGGCAAATGAGCAGTTCTTC; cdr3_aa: CASNPRSGGANEQFF
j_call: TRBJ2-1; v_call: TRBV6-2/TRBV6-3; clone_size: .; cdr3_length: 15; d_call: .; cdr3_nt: TGTGCCAGCAGTTACGGCACAGGGAGTCGGAATGAGCAGTTCTTC; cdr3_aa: CASSYGTGSRNEQFF
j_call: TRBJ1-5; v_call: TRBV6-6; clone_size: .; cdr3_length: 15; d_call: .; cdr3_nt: TGTGCCAGCAGCCCGCAGGGAGGGGGCAATCAGCCCCAGCATTTT; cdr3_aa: CASSPQGGGNQPQHF
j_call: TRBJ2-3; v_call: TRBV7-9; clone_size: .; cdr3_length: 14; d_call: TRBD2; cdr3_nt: TGTGCCAGCAGCGTGGGAGGGGTCACAGATACGCAGTATTTT; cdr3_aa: CASSVGGVTDTQYF
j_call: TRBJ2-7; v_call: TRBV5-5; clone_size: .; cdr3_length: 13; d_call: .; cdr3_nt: TGTGCCAGCAGCGGGCCCGACGTCTACGAGCAGTACTTC; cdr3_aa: CASSGPDVYEQYF
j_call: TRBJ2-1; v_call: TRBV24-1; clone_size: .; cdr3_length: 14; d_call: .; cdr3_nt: TGTGCCACCAGTGAGGGGGGTTCCTACAATGAGCAGTTCTTC; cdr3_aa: CATSEGGSYNEQFF
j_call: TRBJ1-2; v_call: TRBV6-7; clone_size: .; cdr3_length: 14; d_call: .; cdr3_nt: TGTGCCAGCAGTTATAGGGGTTGGAGCTATGGCTACACCTTC; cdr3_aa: CASSYRGWSYGYTF
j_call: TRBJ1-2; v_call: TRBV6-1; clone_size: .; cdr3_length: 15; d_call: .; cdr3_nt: TGTGCCAGCAGTGAATTTGTGGGGCTGGGGTATGGCTACACCTTC; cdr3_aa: CASSEFVGLGYGYTF
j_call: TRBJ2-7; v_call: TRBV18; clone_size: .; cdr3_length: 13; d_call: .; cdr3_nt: TGTGCCAGCTCACCCGGACAATCCTACGAGCAGTACTTC; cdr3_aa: CASSPGQSYEQYF
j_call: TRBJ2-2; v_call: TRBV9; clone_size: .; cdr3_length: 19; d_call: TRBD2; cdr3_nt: TGTGCCAGCAGCCCTCTAGCCGGGACTAGCGGGGTGAACACCGGGGAGCTGTTTTTT; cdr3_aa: CASSPLAGTSGVNTGELFF
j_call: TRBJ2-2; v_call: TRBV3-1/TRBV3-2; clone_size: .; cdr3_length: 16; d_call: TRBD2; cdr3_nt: TGTGCCAGCAGCACGACACGGGACTACAACACCGGGGAGCTGTTTTTT; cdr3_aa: CASSTTRDYNTGELFF
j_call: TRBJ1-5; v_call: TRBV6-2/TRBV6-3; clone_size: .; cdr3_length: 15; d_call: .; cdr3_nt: TGTGCCAGCAGTCTGGGACACTATAGCAATCAGCCCCAGCATTTT; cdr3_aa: CASSLGHYSNQPQHF
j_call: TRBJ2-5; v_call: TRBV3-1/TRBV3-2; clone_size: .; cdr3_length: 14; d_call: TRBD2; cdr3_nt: TGTGCCAGCGAAGCTAGCGGGGGGGTGGAGACCCAGTACTTC; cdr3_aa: CASEASGGVETQYF
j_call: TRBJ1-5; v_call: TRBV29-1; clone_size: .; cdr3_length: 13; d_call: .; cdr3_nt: TGCAGCGTTGAAGCGGAGCGGGGTCAGCCCCAGCATTTT; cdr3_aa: CSVEAERGQPQHF
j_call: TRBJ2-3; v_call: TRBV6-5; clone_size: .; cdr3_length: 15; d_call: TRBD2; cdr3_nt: TGTGCCAGCAACAGACTAGCGGGGGCTCGAGATACGCAGTATTTT; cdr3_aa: CASNRLAGARDTQYF
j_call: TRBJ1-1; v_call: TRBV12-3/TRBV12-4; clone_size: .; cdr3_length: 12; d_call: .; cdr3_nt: TGTGCCAGCAGTTCTCAGGGGAGTCCCGCTTTCTTT; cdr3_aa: CASSSQGSPAFF
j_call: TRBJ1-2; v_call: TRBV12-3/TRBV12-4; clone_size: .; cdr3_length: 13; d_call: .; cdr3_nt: TGTGCCAGCAGTTTCGCAGGGCGTCCCGGCTACACCTTC; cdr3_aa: CASSFAGRPGYTF
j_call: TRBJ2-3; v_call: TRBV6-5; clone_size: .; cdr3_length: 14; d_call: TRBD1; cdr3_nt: TGTGCCACCTTTGACAGGGGGAGGACAGATACGCAGTATTTT; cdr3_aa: CATFDRGRTDTQYF
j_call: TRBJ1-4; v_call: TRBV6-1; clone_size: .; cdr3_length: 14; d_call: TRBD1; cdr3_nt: TGTGCCAGCAGTGAGAGGGGGCGGATTGAAAAACTGTTTTTT; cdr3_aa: CASSERGRIEKLFF
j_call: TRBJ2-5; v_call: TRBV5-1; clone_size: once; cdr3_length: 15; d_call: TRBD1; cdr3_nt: TGCGCCAGCAGCCCCCCGGGACAGGGGGAAGAGACCCAGTACTTC; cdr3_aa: CASSPPGQGEETQYF
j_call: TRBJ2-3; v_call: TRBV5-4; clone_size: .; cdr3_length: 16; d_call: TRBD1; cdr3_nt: TGTGCCAGCAGCAAAAAAGGGACAGGGACGCCAGATACGCAGTATTTT; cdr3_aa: CASSKKGTGTPDTQYF
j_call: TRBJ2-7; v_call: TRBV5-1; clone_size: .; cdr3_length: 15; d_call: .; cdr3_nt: TGCGCCAGCAGCGTTCTTCGTGACAGGTCGTACGAGCAGTACTTC; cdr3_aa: CASSVLRDRSYEQYF
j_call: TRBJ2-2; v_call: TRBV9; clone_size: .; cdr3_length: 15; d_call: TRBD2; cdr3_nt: TGTGCCAGCAGTCGTGGCGGGGGGAACACCGGGGAGCTGTTTTTT; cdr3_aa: CASSRGGGNTGELFF
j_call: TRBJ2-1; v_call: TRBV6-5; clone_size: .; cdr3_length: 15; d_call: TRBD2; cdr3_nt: TGTGCCAGCAGGAAGACTAGCGGGGGCCAACCCGAGCAGTTCTTC; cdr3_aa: CASRKTSGGQPEQFF
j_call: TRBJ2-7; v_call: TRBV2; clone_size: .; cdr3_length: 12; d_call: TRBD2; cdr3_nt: TGTGCCACCGCGGGACTAGCGTACGAGCAGTACTTC; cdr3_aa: CATAGLAYEQYF
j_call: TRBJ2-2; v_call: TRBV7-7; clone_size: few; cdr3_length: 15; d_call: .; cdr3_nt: TGTGCTAGCACCCCAGAGGGGGGGTACACCGGGGAGCTGTTTTTT; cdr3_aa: CASTPEGGYTGELFF
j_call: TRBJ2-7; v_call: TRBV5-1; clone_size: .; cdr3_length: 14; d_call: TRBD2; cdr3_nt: TGCGCCAGCAGCTCTAGCGGGGACTCGAGCGAGCAGTACTTC; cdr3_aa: CASSSSGDSSEQYF
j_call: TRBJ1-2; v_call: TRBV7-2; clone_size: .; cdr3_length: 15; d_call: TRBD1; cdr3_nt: TGTGCCAGCAGCTCCTCGGACAGGCGACTATATGGCTACACCTTC; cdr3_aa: CASSSSDRRLYGYTF
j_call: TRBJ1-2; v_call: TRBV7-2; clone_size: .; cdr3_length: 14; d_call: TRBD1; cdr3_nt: TGTGCCAGCAGCCCGGGACAGGGGGTCTATGGCTACACCTTC; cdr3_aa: CASSPGQGVYGYTF
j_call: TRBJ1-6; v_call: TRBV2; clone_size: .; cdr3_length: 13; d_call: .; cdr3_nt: TGTGCCAGCAGCTTCGGGGAAGATTCACCCCTCCACTTT; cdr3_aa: CASSFGEDSPLHF
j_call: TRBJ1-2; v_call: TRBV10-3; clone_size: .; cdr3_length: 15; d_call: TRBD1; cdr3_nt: TGTGCCATCAGTGCCGGACAGGGGGCAAACTATGGCTACACCTTC; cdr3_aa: CAISAGQGANYGYTF
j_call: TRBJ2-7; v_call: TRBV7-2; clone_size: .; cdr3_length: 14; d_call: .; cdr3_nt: TGTGCCAGCAGCTTATGGGACACAACCTACGAGCAGTACTTC; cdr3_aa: CASSLWDTTYEQYF
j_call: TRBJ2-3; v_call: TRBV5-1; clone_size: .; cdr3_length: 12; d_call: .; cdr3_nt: TGCGCCAGCAGCGCGTACACAGATACGCAGTATTTT; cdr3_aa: CASSAYTDTQYF
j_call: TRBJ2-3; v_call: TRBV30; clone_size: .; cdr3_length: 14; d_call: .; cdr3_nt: TGTGCCTGGAGTGTAGGAGTCCTCACAGATACGCAGTATTTT; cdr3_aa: CAWSVGVLTDTQYF
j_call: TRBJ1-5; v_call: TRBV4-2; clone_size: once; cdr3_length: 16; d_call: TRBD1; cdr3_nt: TGTGCCAGCAGCCAAGATGGGGACAGACGCCCAGGGCCCCAGCATTTT; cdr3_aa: CASSQDGDRRPGPQHF
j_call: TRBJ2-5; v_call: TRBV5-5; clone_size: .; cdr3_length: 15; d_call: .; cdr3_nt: TGTGCCAGCAGCTTTTTGGGTCGCAGGCAAGAGACCCAGTACTTC; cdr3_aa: CASSFLGRRQETQYF
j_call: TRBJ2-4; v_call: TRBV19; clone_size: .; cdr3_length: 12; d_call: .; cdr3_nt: TGTGCCAGTAGTGCGAGGGACTCCGAGACTTACTTC; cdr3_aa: CASSARDSETYF
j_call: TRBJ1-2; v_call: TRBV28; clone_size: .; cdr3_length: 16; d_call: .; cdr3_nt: TGTGCCAGCAGTTTAATTGGAGAGCCAAGAAACTATGGCTACACCTTC; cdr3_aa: CASSLIGEPRNYGYTF
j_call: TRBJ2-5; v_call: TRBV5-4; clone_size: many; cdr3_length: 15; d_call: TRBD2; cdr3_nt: TGTGCCAGCAGCTTGGGGACTAGCGGGCAAGAGACCCAGTACTTC; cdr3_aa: CASSLGTSGQETQYF
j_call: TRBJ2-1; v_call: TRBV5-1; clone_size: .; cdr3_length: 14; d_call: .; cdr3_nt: TGCGCCAGCAGCTTGGGGGCTAGCATCGGTGAGCAGTTCTTC; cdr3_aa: CASSLGASIGEQFF
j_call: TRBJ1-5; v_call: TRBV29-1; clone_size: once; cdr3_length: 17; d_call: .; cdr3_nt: TGCAGCGCCATAAGGGATGGACAACAGTACGGCAATCAGCCCCAGCATTTT; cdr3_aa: CSAIRDGQQYGNQPQHF
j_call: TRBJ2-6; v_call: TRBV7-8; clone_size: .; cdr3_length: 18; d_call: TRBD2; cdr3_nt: TGTGCCAGCAGCTTAAGGGGAGGGGAAACCCTCAGGGCCAACGTCCTGACTTTC; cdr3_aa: CASSLRGGETLRANVLTF
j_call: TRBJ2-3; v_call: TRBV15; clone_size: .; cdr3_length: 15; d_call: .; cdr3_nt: TGTGCCACCAGCAGAGGCAGGGGACGCACAGATACGCAGTATTTT; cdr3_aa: CATSRGRGRTDTQYF
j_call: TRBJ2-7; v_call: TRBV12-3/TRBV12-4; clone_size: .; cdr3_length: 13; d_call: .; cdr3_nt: TGTGCCAGCAGTTTATCACTAGCCTACGAGCAGTACTTC; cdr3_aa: CASSLSLAYEQYF